This T cell receptor beta chain originates from a study of T cell responses to AZD1222 COVID-19 vaccine. Trimming left V 2 bases short and J 7 bases short, with 12 bases between. CDR3 length: 14 amino acids. Germline CDR1 and CDR2: MNHNS and SASEGT. Using immunoSEQ multiplex PCR, the repertoire was profiled, and TCRdb retains in-frame clones only, with some absent. The data show 60,000 to 75,000 clones, with 70% to 90% seen just once and 4.5% to 5.5% held by the top ten. This receptor was obtained from an adult in good health. Sequencing was performed on peripheral blood, taken on day 0 of AZD1222 vaccination. This sequence joins TRBV6-1 and TRBJ1-5; D is possibly TRBD1 (6 bases). The CDR3 protein is CASSETGGTQPQHF. The CDR3 DNA is TGTGCCAGCAGTGAAACTGGGGGGACACAGCCCCAGCATTTT.